These 20 T cell receptor beta chains share one sample of origin, sequenced in a study of blood T cell repertoires in COVID-19. Only in-frame clones appear in the TCRdb table, and some are missing; sequencing was by immunoSEQ multiplex PCR. The sample comprises over 150,000 clones, more than 85% of which are singletons, and roughly 2.4% rests with the top ten. Sequenced material: peripheral blood. The receptor set was obtained from a woman at least 80 years old with COVID-19, enrolled during active disease.

Worth noting for this clone: One end of the junction does not line up with germline, which may come from a read error. The chain links TRBV9 to TRBJ2-7, with 9 bases matching TRBD2. Germline V CDR1 and CDR2: SGDLS, YYNGEE. This CDR3 has 24 amino acids. CDR3 in amino acids: CACRVFPGLGPPPLRREGGSKQYF. CDR3 DNA: TGTGCCTGCAGGGTATTTCCGGGGCTTGGCCCCCCCCCTCTGAGGCGGGAGGGGGGAAGTAAGCAGTACTTC.

The chain recombines TRBV3-1 (or the pseudogene TRBV3-2) with TRBJ2-7; 11 bases are shared with TRBD2. Germline-derived CDR1 and CDR2 are LGHDT and YNNKEL (reference sequence). The V gene end was trimmed by 4 bases and the J gene end by 5 bases; junction bases not matched to a gene: 13. The CDR3 loop spans 17 amino acids. The CDR3 loop is CASSPRLAGGGRNEQYF. The CDR3 region has the DNA TGTGCCAGCAGCCCAAGGCTAGCGGGAGGTGGAAGAAACGAGCAGTACTTC.

This clone occurred once. The rearrangement uses TRBV12-3 or TRBV12-4 and TRBJ2-1; D is uncertain. The V end was cut by 1 base, the J end by 5 bases, with 6 bases between. The CDR3 has 13 amino acids. CDR3 amino acids: CASSLGSNNEQFF. The CDR3 region has the DNA TGTGCCAGCAGTTTAGGCAGTAACAATGAGCAGTTCTTC.

This clone has only a few counts. The V call is TRBV7-2, the J call TRBJ2-7, with TRBD1 matching 8 bases. The CDR3 has 15 amino acids. V trimming: 6 bases; J trimming: 0 bases; junction bases outside the gene matches: 7. Germline lookup yields CDR1 SGHTA and CDR2 FQGNSA. As DNA, the CDR3 is TGTGCCAGCAGAGGCGGGACAGGCCTCTCCTACGAGCAGTACTTC. This translates into CASRGGTGLSYEQYF. Filled out from reference TRBV7-2 and TRBJ2-7, the complete variable domain reads GAGVSQSPSNKVTEKGKDVELRCDPISGHTALYWYRQSLGQGLEFLIYFQGNSAPDKSGLPSDRFSAERTGGSVSTLTIQRTQQEDSAVYLCASRGGTGLSYEQYFGPGTRLTVT.

This clone was seen only once. This chain connects TRBV10-3 to TRBJ2-1; no firm D call. The V gene's germline CDR1 is ENHRY and CDR2 SYGVKD. Between the trimmed V and J ends, which lost 10 bases and 5 bases, there was a span of 15 bases. The CDR3 is 13 residues long. CDR3 residues: CATAPWANNEQFF. CDR3 nucleotides: TGTGCCACCGCCCCTTGGGCGAACAATGAGCAGTTCTTC.

The chain joins TRBV5-5 to TRBJ2-3, with no clear D. Trimming pared 0 bases from V and 6 bases from J, leaving 11 bases between. The CDR3 extends over 14 amino acids. The germline CDR1 and CDR2 sequences are SGHKS and YYEKEE (reference sequence). CDR3 sequence: CASSLVQTPDTQYF. The CDR3 DNA is TGTGCCAGCAGCTTGGTCCAGACTCCGGATACGCAGTATTTT.

This clone came up once. The chain has TRBV7-2 and TRBJ2-7, with 10 bases identical to TRBD2. This CDR3 has 15 residues. The V and J ends lost 1 base and 6 bases, in that order; junction bases with no gene match: 6. Germline values: CDR1 SGHTA, CDR2 FQGNSA. CDR3 residues: CASSLEMPSGSEQYF. For the CDR3, the DNA is TGTGCCAGCAGCTTAGAAATGCCTAGCGGGAGCGAGCAGTACTTC.

The V call is TRBV14, the J call TRBJ2-7; D is uncertain. The V gene's germline CDR1 is SGHDN and CDR2 FVKESK. Trimming took 1 base from V and 1 from J, leaving 11 bases between them. This CDR3 is built from 15 residues. In nucleotides, the CDR3 is TGTGCCAGCAGCCAAGGATACGGTGCATCCTACGAGCAGTACTTC. Translation gives CASSQGYGASYEQYF.

This clone came up a few times. The chain links TRBV5-6 to TRBJ1-1; a possible D gene is TRBD1 (5 bases). V was trimmed by 4 bases and J by 1 base, leaving 17 bases between them. The germline CDR1 and CDR2 sequences are SGHDT and YYEEEE. CDR3 length: 16 residues. The CDR3 DNA follows: TGTGCCAGCAGCCTCCCGGGACTACGTGCGAACACTGAAGCTTTCTTT. As protein: CASSLPGLRANTEAFF.

The rearrangement joins TRBV6-1 to TRBJ2-1, with TRBD2 as a possible D gene (6 bases). V was cut by 3 bases and J by 4 bases, with 13 bases left in between. The CDR3 is 15 amino acids. In germline, CDR1 is MNHNS, CDR2 SASEGT. CDR3 sequence: CASSDLGGAYNEQFF. The CDR3 coding sequence is TGTGCCAGCAGTGACCTCGGCGGGGCGTACAATGAGCAGTTCTTC.

V gene TRBV4-1 combines with J gene TRBJ2-7, with D possibly being TRBD1 (6 bases). This CDR3 spans 14 amino acids. Germline V gene lookup returns CDR1 MGHRA and CDR2 YSYEKL. Trimming pared 1 base from V and 6 bases from J, leaving 13 bases between. CDR3 nucleotide sequence: TGCGCCAGCAGCCAAGTTCCAGGGGACGGCGAGCAGTACTTC. It codes for CASSQVPGDGEQYF.

The genes are TRBV15 and TRBJ1-6, with D unresolved. Between the trimmed V and J ends, which lost 0 bases and 3 bases, there was a span of 6 bases. CDR3 length: 15 residues. Germline CDR1 is LNHNV and CDR2 is YYDKDF (reference sequence). The CDR3 loop reads CATSREQIYNSPLHF. The CDR3 nucleotides read TGTGCCACCAGCAGAGAACAGATCTATAATTCACCCCTCCACTTT.

The gene calls are TRBV5-1 and TRBJ2-1; TRBD1 is a possible D gene (5 bases). This CDR3 comprises 16 residues. V was cut by 4 bases and J by 5 bases, with 19 bases left in between. Looked up from germline, CDR1 is SGHRS and CDR2 is YFSETQ. The CDR3 is CASSLLTRGRNNEQFF. CDR3 coding DNA: TGCGCCAGCAGCCTCCTTACAAGGGGCAGGAACAATGAGCAGTTCTTC. The whole variable domain, filled in from reference TRBV5-1 and TRBJ2-1, reads KAGVTQTPRYLIKTRGQQVTLSCSPISGHRSVSWYQQTPGQGLQFLFEYFSETQRNKGNFPGRFSGRQFSNSRSEMNVSTLELGDSALYLCASSLLTRGRNNEQFFGPGTRLTVL.

The chain recombines TRBV24-1 with TRBJ2-1; D is undetermined. Per germline, CDR1 KGHDR and CDR2 SFDVKD. The V gene lost 1 base and the J gene lost 8 bases, with 8 bases spanning the gap. The CDR3 is 13 residues long. The CDR3 nucleotides read TGTGCCACCAGTGATTTTCAGGAAGATGAGCAGTTCTTC. Its translation: CATSDFQEDEQFF.

The rearrangement uses TRBV28 and TRBJ2-7, with D perhaps matching TRBD2 (6 bases). Germline assignment: CDR1 MDHEN and CDR2 SYDVKM. This CDR3 has 17 residues. The ends were cut back, 11 bases at V and 4 bases at J, with 30 bases in the middle. This CDR3 reads CAAQGIAGSGGLYEQYF. The CDR3 region has the DNA TGTGCCGCGCAGGGTATCGCCGGGAGCGGCGGTCTGTACGAGCAGTACTTC.

The gene calls are TRBV6-5 and TRBJ1-2; 9 nucleotides line up with TRBD1. The J segment lost 4 bases and the V segment lost 6 bases, leaving 9 bases of the junction unmatched. CDR1 is MNHEY, CDR2 SVGAGI, per germline. The CDR3 loop spans 15 amino acids. CDR3 bases: TGTGCCAGCAGCTTGGGACAGGGCGTAGGCTATGGCTACACCTTC. Residues: CASSLGQGVGYGYTF.

The V call is TRBV6-5, the J call TRBJ2-5; 14 nucleotides agree with TRBD2. With 4 bases clipped from V and 3 bases from J, the junction kept 4 bases outside the gene matches. The CDR3 spans 16 residues. Germline V lookup: CDR1 MNHEY, CDR2 SVGAGI. Here the CDR3 reads CASSSGTSGRKETQYF. The CDR3 DNA reads as TGTGCCAGCAGTTCCGGGACTAGCGGGAGAAAAGAGACCCAGTACTTC.

Notes on this clone: The junction does not match germline at one end; this may be a read error. The genes are TRBV28 and TRBJ1-1; unclear D gene. CDR1 MDHEN and CDR2 SYDVKM come from the germline V gene. The CDR3 has 13 amino acids. The CDR3 nucleotides read TGTGCCAGCAGTCTCCCGGGGAACCCTGAAGCTTTCTTT. Protein sequence: CASSLPGNPEAFF.

The genes are TRBV5-4 and TRBJ2-5; D gene ambiguous. The germline CDR1 and CDR2 sequences are SGHNT and YYREEE (reference sequence). The CDR3 is made up of 14 amino acids. Trimming pared 4 bases from V and 4 bases from J, leaving 14 bases between. CDR3 loop: CASSPPPPGETQYF. The CDR3 DNA follows: TGTGCCAGCAGCCCTCCGCCGCCGGGAGAGACCCAGTACTTC.

This clone was seen more than once but under ten times. The chain joins TRBV2 to TRBJ2-1; TRBD2 aligns across 7 bases. Germline V CDR1 and CDR2: SNHLY, FYNNEI. With V trimmed by 3 bases and J by 6 bases, 8 bases remained unmatched. CDR3 length equals 15 residues. DNA of the CDR3: TGTGCCAGCAGTGAGATGGCGGGAGAAAGCAATGAGCAGTTCTTC. Protein sequence: CASSEMAGESNEQFF.